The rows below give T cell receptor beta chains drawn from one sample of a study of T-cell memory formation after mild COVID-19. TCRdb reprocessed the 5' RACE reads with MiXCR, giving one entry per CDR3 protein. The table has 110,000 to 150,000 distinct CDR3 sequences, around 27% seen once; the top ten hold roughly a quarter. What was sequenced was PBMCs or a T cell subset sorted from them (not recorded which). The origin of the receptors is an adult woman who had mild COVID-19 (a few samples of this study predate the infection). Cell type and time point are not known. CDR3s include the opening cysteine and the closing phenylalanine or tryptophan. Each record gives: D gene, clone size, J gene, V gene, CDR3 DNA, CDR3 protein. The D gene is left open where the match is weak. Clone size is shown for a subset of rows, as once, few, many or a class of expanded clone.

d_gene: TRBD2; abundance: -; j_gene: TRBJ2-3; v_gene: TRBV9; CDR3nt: TGTGCCAGCAGCGTAGAGGCGGGAGTAGTCACAGATACGCAGTATTTT; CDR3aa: CASSVEAGVVTDTQYF
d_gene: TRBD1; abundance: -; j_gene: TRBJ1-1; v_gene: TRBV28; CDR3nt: TGTGCCAGCAGTTTACGGACAGGGAACCTACATGGAGCTTTCTTT; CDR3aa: CASSLRTGNLHGAFF
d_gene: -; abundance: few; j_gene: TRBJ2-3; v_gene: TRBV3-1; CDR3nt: TGTGCCAGCAGCCAAGATTCGGGGCTAGCTGGAGATACGCAGTATTTT; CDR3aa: CASSQDSGLAGDTQYF
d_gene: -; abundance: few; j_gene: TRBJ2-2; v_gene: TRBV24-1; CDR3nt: TGTGCCACCAGTGATTTTACGAACACCGGGGAGCTGTTTTTT; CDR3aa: CATSDFTNTGELFF
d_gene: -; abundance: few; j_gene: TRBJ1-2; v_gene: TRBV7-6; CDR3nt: TGTGCCAGCAGCAGGACCAGGGGAACTAGTGGCTACACCTTC; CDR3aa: CASSRTRGTSGYTF
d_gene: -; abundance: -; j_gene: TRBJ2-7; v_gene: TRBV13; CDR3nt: TGTGCCAGCAGCTTAGGACGGGCCTCCTACGAGCAGTACTTC; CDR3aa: CASSLGRASYEQYF
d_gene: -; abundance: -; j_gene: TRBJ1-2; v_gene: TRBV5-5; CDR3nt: TGTGCCAGCAGCTTGGTCGCTGATAACTATGGCTACACCTTC; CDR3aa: CASSLVADNYGYTF
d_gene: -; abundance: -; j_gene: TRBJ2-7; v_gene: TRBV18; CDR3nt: TGTGCCAGCTCACCTCCGACAGGCTACGCCTACGAGCAGTACTTC; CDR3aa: CASSPPTGYAYEQYF
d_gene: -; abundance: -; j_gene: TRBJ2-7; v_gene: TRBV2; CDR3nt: TGTGCCAGCAGTGAAGGTTTGGGACGAGCCTACGAGCAGTACTTC; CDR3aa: CASSEGLGRAYEQYF
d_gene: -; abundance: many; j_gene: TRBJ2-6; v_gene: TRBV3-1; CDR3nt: TGTGCCAGCAGCCAAGTCGTAGGCTCTGGGGCCAACGTCCTGACTTTC; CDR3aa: CASSQVVGSGANVLTF
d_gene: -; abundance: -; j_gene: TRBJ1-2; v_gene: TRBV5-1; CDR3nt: TGCGCCAGCAGCGTGCAGGGGAAAGTTCGTGGCTACACCTTC; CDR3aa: CASSVQGKVRGYTF
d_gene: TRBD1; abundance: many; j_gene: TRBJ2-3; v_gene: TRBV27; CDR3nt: TGTGCCAGCAGTTGGACAGGGCCGGCAGATACGCAGTATTTT; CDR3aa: CASSWTGPADTQYF
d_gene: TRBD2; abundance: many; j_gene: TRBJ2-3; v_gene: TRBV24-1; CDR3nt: TGTGCCACCAGTGACCGTAGACTAGCGGACTCTAGCACAGATACGCAGTATTTT; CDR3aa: CATSDRRLADSSTDTQYF
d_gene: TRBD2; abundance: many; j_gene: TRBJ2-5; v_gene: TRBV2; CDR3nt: TGTGCCAGCAGTTTTCCGGGACTAGCGGGGGGCTTCCAAGAGACCCAGTACTTC; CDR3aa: CASSFPGLAGGFQETQYF
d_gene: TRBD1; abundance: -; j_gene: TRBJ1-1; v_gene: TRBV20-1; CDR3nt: TGCAGTGCTAGAGGGTCGGGGACAGGGGCTTTCTTT; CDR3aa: CSARGSGTGAFF
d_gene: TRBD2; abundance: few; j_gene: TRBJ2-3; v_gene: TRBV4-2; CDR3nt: TGTGCCAGCAGCCAAGATCAGCGGGACTACCCCGATACGCAGTATTTT; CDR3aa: CASSQDQRDYPDTQYF
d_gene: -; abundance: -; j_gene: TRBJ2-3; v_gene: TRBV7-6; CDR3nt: TGTGCCAGCAGCCCGATAGTAGGCACAGATACGCAGTATTTT; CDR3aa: CASSPIVGTDTQYF
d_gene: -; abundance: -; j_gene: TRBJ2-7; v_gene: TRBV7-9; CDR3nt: TGTGCCAGCAGCCCTCCGGGACACTCCTACGAGCAGTACTTC; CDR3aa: CASSPPGHSYEQYF
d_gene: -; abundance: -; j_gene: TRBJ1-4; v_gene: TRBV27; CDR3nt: TGTGCCAGCAGACGACGCGGGACCCTTAATGAAAAACTGTTTTTT; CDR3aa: CASRRRGTLNEKLFF
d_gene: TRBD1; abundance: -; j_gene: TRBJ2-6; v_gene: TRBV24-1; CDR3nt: TGTGCCACCAGTGCAGGGGGCGTATCTGGGGCCAACGTCCTGACTTTC; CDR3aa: CATSAGGVSGANVLTF
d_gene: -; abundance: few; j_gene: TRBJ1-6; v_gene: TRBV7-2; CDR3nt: TGTGCCAGCAGCTTAGGGTTCGAGAGCTCCTATAATTCACCCCTCCACTTT; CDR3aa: CASSLGFESSYNSPLHF
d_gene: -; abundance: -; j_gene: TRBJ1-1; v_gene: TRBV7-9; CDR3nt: TGTGCCAGCAGCTTAGCTTGGGCTAACGAAGCTTTCTTT; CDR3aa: CASSLAWANEAFF
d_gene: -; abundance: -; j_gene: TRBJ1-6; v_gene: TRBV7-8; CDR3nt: TGTGCCAGCAGCTTAGAAGGCAGCCTTAGCTCCTATAATTCACCCCTCCACTTT; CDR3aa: CASSLEGSLSSYNSPLHF
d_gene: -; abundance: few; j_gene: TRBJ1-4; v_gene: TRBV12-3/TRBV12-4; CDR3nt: TGTGCCAGCAGTTCGAATCCGGGACCATTTAATGAAAAACTGTTTTTT; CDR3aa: CASSSNPGPFNEKLFF
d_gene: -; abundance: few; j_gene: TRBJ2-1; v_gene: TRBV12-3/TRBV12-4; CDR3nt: TGTGCCAGCAGTTTATCTCACAGGGTCAGGCCCCCCTACAATGAGCAGTTCTTC; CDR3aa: CASSLSHRVRPPYNEQFF